This T cell receptor (beta chain) was captured by sequencing in a study of shared clonotypes between healthy human individuals. Findings and caveats of the study: Clonotypes which were not shared had lower generation probabilities than clonotypes that all four donors shared. Naive subsets generally had larger estimated richness than memory subsets.

Regarding this clone: Its antigen is unknown. The sample contains more than one DNA sequence encoding this CDR3.

TCRdb's table, derived via immunoSEQ multiplex PCR, lists solely in-frame clones and lacks some. This sample has approximately 2.5 million clones, with 93% found just once. CDR3 length equals 14 residues. Germline loops: CDR1 LNHDA, CDR2 SQIVND (reference sequence). The V end lost 3 bases, the J end lost 1 base, and 7 bases lay between the germline ends. V gene TRBV19 combines with J gene TRBJ1-5; the D is unclear. The source is a young man in good health. Some clones in this sample may be carry-over from other donors' samples. The sequencing sample was made of naive CD4+ T cells from PBMCs. Subset here: CD45RA+ positively selected. CDR3 protein: CASSIFSSNQPQHF. The CDR3 DNA follows: TGTGCCAGTAGTATTTTCAGCAGCAATCAGCCCCAGCATTTT. Supplemented by reference TRBV19 and TRBJ1-5, the full variable domain reads DGGITQSPKYLFRKEGQNVTLSCEQNLNHDAMYWYRQDPGQGLRLIYYSQIVNDFQKGDIAEGYSVSREKKESFPLTVTSAQKNPTAFYLCASSIFSSNQPQHFGDGTRLSIL.